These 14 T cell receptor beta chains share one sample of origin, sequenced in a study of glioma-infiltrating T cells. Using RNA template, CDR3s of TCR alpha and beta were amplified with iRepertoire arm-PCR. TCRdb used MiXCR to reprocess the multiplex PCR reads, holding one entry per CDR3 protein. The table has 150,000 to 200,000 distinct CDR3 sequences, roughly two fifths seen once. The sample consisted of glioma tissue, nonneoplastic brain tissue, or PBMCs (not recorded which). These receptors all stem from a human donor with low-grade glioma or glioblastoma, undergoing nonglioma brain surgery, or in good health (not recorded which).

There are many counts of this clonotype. CDR3 residues: CASSLSGGGIEAFF. The CDR3 bases are TGTGCCAGCAGTTTATCCGGGGGAGGTATTGAAGCTTTCTTT. This chain links TRBV27 with TRBJ1-1; D perhaps matches TRBD1 (5 bases). The CDR3 runs 14 residues. Germline-derived CDR1 and CDR2 are MNHEY and SMNVEV (reference sequence). V lost 0 bases and J 7 bases, leaving 12 bases between the germline ends.

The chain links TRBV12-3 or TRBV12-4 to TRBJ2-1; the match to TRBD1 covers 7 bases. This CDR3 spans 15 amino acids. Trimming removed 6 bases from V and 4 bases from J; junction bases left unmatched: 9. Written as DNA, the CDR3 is TGTGCCAGCAGGTTAAAAGGGGGCGGGTACAATGAGCAGTTCTTC. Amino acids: CASRLKGGGYNEQFF.

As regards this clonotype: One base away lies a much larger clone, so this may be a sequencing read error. The CDR3 loop reads CASSSIRGNNQQFF. The CDR3 bases are TGTGCCAGCAGCTCGATCCGGGGGAACAATCAGCAGTTCTTC. The V call is TRBV7-2, the J call TRBJ2-1; possibly TRBD2 for D (6 bases). Germline V CDR1 and CDR2: SGHTA, FQGNSA. This CDR3 spans 14 amino acids.

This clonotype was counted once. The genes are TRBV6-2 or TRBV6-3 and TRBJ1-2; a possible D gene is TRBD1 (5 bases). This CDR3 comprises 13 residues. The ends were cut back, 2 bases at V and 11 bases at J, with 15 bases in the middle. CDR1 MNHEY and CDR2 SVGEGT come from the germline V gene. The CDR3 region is CASSYQGDRGYTF. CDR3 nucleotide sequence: TGTGCCAGCAGTTACCAGGGAGATAGGGGATACACCTTC.

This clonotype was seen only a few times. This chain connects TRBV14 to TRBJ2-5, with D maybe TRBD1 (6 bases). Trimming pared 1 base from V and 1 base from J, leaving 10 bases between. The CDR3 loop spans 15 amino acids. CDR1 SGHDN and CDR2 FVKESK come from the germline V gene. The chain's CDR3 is CASSQGRTAQETQYF. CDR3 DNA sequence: TGTGCCAGCAGCCAAGGCCGGACAGCCCAAGAGACCCAGTACTTC. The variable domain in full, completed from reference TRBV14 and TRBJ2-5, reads EAGVTQFPSHSVIEKGQTVTLRCDPISGHDNLYWYRRVMGKEIKFLLHFVKESKQDESGMPNNRFLAERTGGTYSTLKVQPAELEDSGVYFCASSQGRTAQETQYFGPGTRLLVL.

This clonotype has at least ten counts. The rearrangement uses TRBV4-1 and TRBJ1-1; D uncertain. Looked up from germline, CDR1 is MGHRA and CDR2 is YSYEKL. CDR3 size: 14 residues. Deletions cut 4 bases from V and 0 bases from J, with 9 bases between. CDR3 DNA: TGCGCCAGCAGCCCCTACCACATGAACACTGAAGCTTTCTTT. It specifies CASSPYHMNTEAFF.

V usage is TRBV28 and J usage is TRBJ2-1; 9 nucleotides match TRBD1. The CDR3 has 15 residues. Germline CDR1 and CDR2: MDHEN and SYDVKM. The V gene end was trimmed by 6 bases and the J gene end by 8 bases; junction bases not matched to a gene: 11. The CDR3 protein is CASRLTGQGVHEQFF. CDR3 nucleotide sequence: TGTGCCAGCAGGCTGACGGGACAGGGAGTCCATGAGCAGTTCTTC.

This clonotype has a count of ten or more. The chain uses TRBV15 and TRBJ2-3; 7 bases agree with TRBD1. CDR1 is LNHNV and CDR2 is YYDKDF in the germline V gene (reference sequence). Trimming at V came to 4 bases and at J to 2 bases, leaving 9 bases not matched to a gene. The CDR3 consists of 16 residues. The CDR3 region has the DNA TGTGCCACCAGCACTAGGCAGGGGGAATTCACAGATACGCAGTATTTT. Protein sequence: CATSTRQGEFTDTQYF.

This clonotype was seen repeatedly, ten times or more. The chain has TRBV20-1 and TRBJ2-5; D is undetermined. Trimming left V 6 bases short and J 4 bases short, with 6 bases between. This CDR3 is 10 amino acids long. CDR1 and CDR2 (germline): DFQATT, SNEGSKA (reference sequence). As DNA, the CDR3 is TGCAGTGCGGGTACAGAGACCCAGTACTTC. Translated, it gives CSAGTETQYF.

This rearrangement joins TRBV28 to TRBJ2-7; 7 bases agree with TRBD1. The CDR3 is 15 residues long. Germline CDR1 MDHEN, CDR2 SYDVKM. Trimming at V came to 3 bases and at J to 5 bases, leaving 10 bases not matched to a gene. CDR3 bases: TGTGCCAGCAGTTTTAACAGGGGTTATACCCACGAGCAGTACTTC. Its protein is CASSFNRGYTHEQYF.

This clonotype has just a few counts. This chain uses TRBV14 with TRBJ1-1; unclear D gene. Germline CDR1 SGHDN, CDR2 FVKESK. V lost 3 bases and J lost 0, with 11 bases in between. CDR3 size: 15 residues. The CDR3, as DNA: TGTGCCAGCAGCCAGACCGAATGGGTGAACACTGAAGCTTTCTTT. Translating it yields CASSQTEWVNTEAFF. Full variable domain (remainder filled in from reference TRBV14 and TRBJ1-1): EAGVTQFPSHSVIEKGQTVTLRCDPISGHDNLYWYRRVMGKEIKFLLHFVKESKQDESGMPNNRFLAERTGGTYSTLKVQPAELEDSGVYFCASSQTEWVNTEAFFGQGTRLTVV.

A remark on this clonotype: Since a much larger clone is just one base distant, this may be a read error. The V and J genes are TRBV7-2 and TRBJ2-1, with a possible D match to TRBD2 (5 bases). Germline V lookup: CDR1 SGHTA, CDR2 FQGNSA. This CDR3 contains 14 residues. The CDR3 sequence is CAGSLTGDYNEQFF. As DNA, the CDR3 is TGTGCCGGCAGCTTAACCGGGGATTACAATGAGCAGTTCTTC.

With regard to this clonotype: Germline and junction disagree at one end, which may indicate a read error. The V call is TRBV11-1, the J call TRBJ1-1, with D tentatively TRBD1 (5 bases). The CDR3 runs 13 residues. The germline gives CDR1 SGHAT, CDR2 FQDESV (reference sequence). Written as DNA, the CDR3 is TGTGCCAGCAGTTTGGACATGAACACTGGAGCTTTCTTT. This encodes CASSLDMNTGAFF.

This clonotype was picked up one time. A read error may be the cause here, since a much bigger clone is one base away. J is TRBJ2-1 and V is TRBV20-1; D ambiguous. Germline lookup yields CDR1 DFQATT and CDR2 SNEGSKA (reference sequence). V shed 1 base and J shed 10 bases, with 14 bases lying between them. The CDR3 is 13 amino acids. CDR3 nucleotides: TGCAGTGCTAGAGGGATTAGCACCTACGAGCAGTTCTTC. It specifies CSARGISTYEQFF.